The present entry profiles one T cell receptor beta chain with its context. Original analysis: It was from reference gene primer amplification that nucleated cell counts were estimated. Profiling relied on immunoSEQ multiplex PCR, and the TCRdb table lists in-frame clones only, not all of them. V, J and clone size are taken as reported in that table, and D and trimming were inferred from the DNA itself. The data contain some 220,000 clones, around 82% of them singletons. The sample belongs to a study of blood T cell repertoires in COVID-19. Study-wide context: COVID-19 samples collected from the United States, Italy and Spain covered acute and convalescent phases.

The sample was peripheral blood. This TCR came from a human donor in a cohort sampled during active COVID-19.

Written as DNA, the CDR3 is TGTGCCAGCAGCTTAGAAGGGCGGGTAGCATACTTC. Residues: CASSLEGRVAYF. The rearrangement uses TRBV7-9 and TRBJ2-5; D is perhaps TRBD2 (5 bases). Trimming cost V 1 base and J 14 bases, with 14 bases left between them. CDR3 length: 12 residues. CDR1 is SEHNR and CDR2 is FQNEAQ in the germline V gene (reference sequence).